These 20 T cell receptor beta chains were sequenced from one sample in a study of blood T cell repertoires in COVID-19. The table came from immunoSEQ multiplex PCR; TCRdb's copy has only in-frame clones and leaves some out. The table includes a few hundred thousand clones, around 87% detected once. The sample consisted of PBMCs or T cells enriched from blood (not recorded which). These receptors originate from a man aged 25 to 40 who had recovered from COVID-19.

The chain has TRBV11-2 and TRBJ1-1; TRBD1 matches at 7 bases. The CDR3 totals 14 residues. Germline assignment: CDR1 SGHAT and CDR2 FQNNGV. The J segment lost 1 base and the V segment lost 1 base, leaving 0 bases of the junction unmatched. The CDR3 here is CASSLGTGNTEAFF. In DNA, the CDR3 is TGTGCCAGCAGCTTAGGGACAGGGAACACTGAAGCTTTCTTT.

V gene TRBV19 combines with J gene TRBJ2-1, with 8 bases fitting TRBD1. J lost 9 bases, V lost 8 bases, and 9 bases had no gene match. CDR3 length: 13 residues. Germline V CDR1 and CDR2: LNHDA, SQIVND (reference sequence). As DNA, the CDR3 is TGTGCCAGTCAGGACAGGGTACCAGGTGAGCAGTTCTTC. Residues: CASQDRVPGEQFF. Full variable domain (outside the CDR3, taken from reference TRBV19 and TRBJ2-1): DGGITQSPKYLFRKEGQNVTLSCEQNLNHDAMYWYRQDPGQGLRLIYYSQIVNDFQKGDIAEGYSVSREKKESFPLTVTSAQKNPTAFYLCASQDRVPGEQFFGPGTRLTVL.

This clone showed up just a few times. The V and J genes are TRBV9 and TRBJ1-3, with D perhaps TRBD1 (5 bases). The CDR3 extends over 13 amino acids. Trimming left V 0 bases short and J 4 bases short, with 5 bases between. The germline V gene has CDR1 SGDLS and CDR2 YYNGEE. CDR3 residues: CASSVAGGNTIYF. The CDR3 DNA sequence: TGTGCCAGCAGCGTAGCAGGGGGAAACACCATATATTTT. Based on the CDR3 plus reference TRBV9 and TRBJ1-3, the full variable domain is DSGVTQTPKHLITATGQRVTLRCSPRSGDLSVYWYQQSLDQGLQFLIQYYNGEERAKGNILERFSAQQFPDLHSELNLSSLELGDSALYFCASSVAGGNTIYFGEGSWLTVV.

The CDR3 nucleotides are TGCGCCAGCAGCCAAGTGGGGACAGGGGGGATATATGGCTACACCTTC. This codes for CASSQVGTGGIYGYTF. The rearrangement links TRBV4-1 to TRBJ1-2; 11 positions match TRBD1. The V and J ends lost 1 base and 5 bases, in that order; junction bases with no gene match: 6. The germline V gene encodes CDR1 MGHRA and CDR2 YSYEKL. The CDR3 spans 16 residues.

This chain joins TRBV19 and TRBJ1-6, with D maybe TRBD1 (6 bases). Trimming took 2 bases from V and 10 from J, leaving 24 bases between them. This CDR3 is built from 18 residues. CDR1 is LNHDA, CDR2 SQIVND, per germline (reference sequence). The CDR3: CASSISGTGTDWYSPLHF. The CDR3 DNA is TGTGCCAGTAGTATATCCGGCACAGGGACCGACTGGTACTCACCCCTCCACTTT.

This chain links TRBV3-1 (or the pseudogene TRBV3-2) with TRBJ2-1; D is unresolved. V was pared by 1 base and J by 6 bases, with 4 bases between. CDR1 is LGHDT, CDR2 YNNKEL, per germline (reference sequence). The CDR3 runs to 12 residues. The chain's CDR3 is CASSQAVNEQFF. The DNA of the CDR3 is TGTGCCAGCAGCCAAGCGGTCAATGAGCAGTTCTTC.

This clone appeared once. The chain has TRBV6-5 and TRBJ1-1; tentatively, D is TRBD1 (5 bases). CDR1 is MNHEY, CDR2 SVGAGI, per germline. The CDR3 consists of 13 residues. Trimming stripped 7 bases from V and 0 bases from J, with 9 bases between. This CDR3 is CASIKGMNTEAFF. CDR3 DNA sequence: TGTGCCAGCATTAAGGGGATGAACACTGAAGCTTTCTTT.

The gene calls are TRBV27 and TRBJ1-2; D is unclear. V lost 6 bases and J lost 0, with 11 bases in between. The CDR3 sequence is 14 residues long. Germline lookup yields CDR1 MNHEY and CDR2 SMNVEV (reference sequence). The CDR3 DNA sequence: TGTGCCAGCAGCCGACTGACGGCTAACTATGGCTACACCTTC. This translates into CASSRLTANYGYTF.

The rearrangement uses TRBV29-1 and TRBJ2-7; a possible D gene is TRBD2 (5 bases). V was shortened by 5 bases and J by 5 bases, with 16 bases between the two germline ends. The CDR3 totals 13 residues. Germline V gene sequence: CDR1 SQVTM, CDR2 ANQGSEA. The CDR3 loop is CSVRRGYGNEQYF. CDR3 sequence (DNA): TGCAGCGTTCGTCGAGGGTATGGCAACGAGCAGTACTTC.

The chain carries TRBV6-2 or TRBV6-3 and TRBJ1-2; D is uncertain. The V end lost 2 bases, the J end lost 4 bases, and 8 bases lay between the germline ends. This CDR3 is 13 amino acids long. In germline, CDR1 is MNHEY, CDR2 SVGEGT. The CDR3 bases are TGTGCCAGCAGTTACCGGGGTCTCTATGGCTACACCTTC. This sequence encodes CASSYRGLYGYTF.

V is TRBV30 and J is TRBJ2-2, with a weak D call TRBD1 (6 bases). Germline loops: CDR1 GTSNPN, CDR2 SVGIG (reference sequence). There are 20 residues in the CDR3. Trimming pared 0 bases from V and 5 bases from J, leaving 28 bases between. The chain's CDR3 is CAWSVFGTTHAFPRTGELFF. The CDR3 DNA follows: TGTGCCTGGAGTGTCTTCGGGACAACCCACGCTTTCCCCCGTACCGGGGAGCTGTTTTTT.

The rearrangement uses TRBV6-5 and TRBJ2-7, with D perhaps matching TRBD2 (5 bases). The CDR3 is made up of 15 amino acids. The V end lost 0 bases, the J end lost 1 base, and 10 bases lay between the germline ends. CDR1 is MNHEY, CDR2 SVGAGI, per germline. CDR3 sequence (DNA): TGTGCCAGCAGTTACTCGAATCCGGGATCCTACGAGCAGTACTTC. Protein sequence: CASSYSNPGSYEQYF.

This rearrangement joins TRBV6-1 to TRBJ2-5, with D possibly TRBD2 on 5 matching bases. The germline V and J ends were trimmed by 1 base and 1 base, with 10 bases remaining between them. Germline V gene lookup returns CDR1 MNHNS and CDR2 SASEGT. This CDR3 comprises 15 residues. CDR3 nucleotides: TGTGCCAGCAGTGAAGTTCGGAGGATCCAAGAGACCCAGTACTTC. Amino acid sequence: CASSEVRRIQETQYF.

This chain links TRBV10-2 with TRBJ1-2; TRBD1 might be the D (6 bases). The length of the CDR3 is 13 residues. From germline, CDR1 is WSHSY and CDR2 SAAADI. V was trimmed by 5 bases and J by 3 bases, leaving 10 bases between them. CDR3 bases: TGCGCCAGCAGTCGAGGGGGGGACTATGGCTACACCTTC. Amino acid sequence: CASSRGGDYGYTF.

In regard to this clone: Other DNA sequences of this sample code for an identical CDR3. V and J are TRBV30 and TRBJ2-7, with a weak D call TRBD1 (5 bases). V was shortened by 5 bases and J by 0 bases, with 11 bases between the two germline ends. Germline lookup yields CDR1 GTSNPN and CDR2 SVGIG (reference sequence). This CDR3 has 13 residues. The CDR3 nucleotides read TGTGCCTGGGGAAGGGGCCTCTCCTACGAGCAGTACTTC. Its protein product is CAWGRGLSYEQYF. Drawing the rest from reference TRBV30 and TRBJ2-7, the complete variable domain is SQTIHQWPATLVQPVGSPLSLECTVEGTSNPNLYWYRQAAGRGLQLLFYSVGIGQISSEVPQNLSASRPQDRQFILSSKKLLLSDSGFYLCAWGRGLSYEQYFGPGTRLTVT.

This clone was seen a single time. The V gene is TRBV2, the J gene TRBJ1-5; tentative D call: TRBD1 (5 bases). Germline-derived CDR1 and CDR2 are SNHLY and FYNNEI. The CDR3 runs 15 residues. The V gene lost 5 bases and the J gene lost 5 bases, with 16 bases spanning the gap. The CDR3 DNA reads as TGTGCCAGCAGTATCCCGAGTGGGGCTTATCAGCCCCAGCATTTT. It translates to CASSIPSGAYQPQHF.

The rearrangement uses TRBV9 and TRBJ1-4; 7 bases fit TRBD1. V trimming: 4 bases; J trimming: 8 bases; junction bases outside the gene matches: 11. The germline CDR1 and CDR2 sequences are SGDLS and YYNGEE. This CDR3 has 15 residues. Here the CDR3 reads CASSYSTGAEEKLFF. CDR3 nucleotide sequence: TGTGCCAGCAGCTACTCTACAGGGGCCGAAGAAAAACTGTTTTTT.

The chain joins TRBV5-4 to TRBJ2-2; 10 nucleotides match TRBD2. The ends lost 2 bases at V and 4 bases at J; junction bases unmatched: 2. The CDR3 covers 15 residues. CDR1 and CDR2 from the germline V gene are SGHNT and YYREEE (reference sequence). CDR3: CASSFSGGTTGELFF. In DNA form, the CDR3 reads TGTGCCAGCAGCTTTAGCGGGGGGACCACCGGGGAGCTGTTTTTT.

The chain combines TRBV7-3 with TRBJ1-1, with a weak D call TRBD1 (6 bases). The CDR3 loop spans 13 amino acids. Per the germline V gene, CDR1 is SGHTA and CDR2 is FQGTGA. The V end was cut by 5 bases, the J end by 6 bases, with 13 bases between. The CDR3 spells CASSVREGAEAFF. Here the CDR3 DNA reads TGTGCCAGCAGCGTCCGGGAGGGGGCTGAAGCTTTCTTT.

This sequence joins TRBV3-1 (or the pseudogene TRBV3-2) and TRBJ1-6, with a possible D match to TRBD1 (5 bases). The germline V and J ends were trimmed by 0 bases and 6 bases, with 6 bases remaining between them. The CDR3 is made up of 14 amino acids. From germline, CDR1 is LGHDT and CDR2 YNNKEL (reference sequence). Here the CDR3 DNA reads TGTGCCAGCAGCCAAGACCAGGGTAATTCACCCCTCCACTTT. Amino acid sequence: CASSQDQGNSPLHF.